The 22 T cell receptor beta chains below come from one sample, sequenced in a study of shared clonotypes between healthy human individuals. Selected positively for CCR7 and CD45RO-negative, naive CD8 cells excluded terminally differentiated effector memory CD45RA+ cells. Only in-frame clones appear in the TCRdb table, and some are missing; sequencing was by immunoSEQ multiplex PCR. The repertoire holds fewer than 1 million clones, with around 96% as singletons. Sequenced sample: naive CD8+ T cells sorted from blood. These receptors originate from a man aged 25-45 years in good health.

The chain has TRBV6-6 and TRBJ1-2; no clear D. Looked up from germline, CDR1 is MNHNY and CDR2 is SVGAGI (reference sequence). Trimming removed 0 bases from V and 0 bases from J, with 8 bases in between. This CDR3 spans 15 amino acids. The CDR3 sequence: CASSYSHGTNYGYTF. CDR3 sequence (DNA): TGTGCCAGCAGTTACTCGCACGGAACTAACTATGGCTACACCTTC.

The chain uses TRBV11-2 and TRBJ1-5, with no clear D. The CDR3 consists of 18 residues. Per the germline V gene, CDR1 is SGHAT and CDR2 is FQNNGV. V was cut by 6 bases and J by 0 bases, with 21 bases left in between. CDR3 sequence reads: CASRLFGVSTSSNQPQHF. CDR3 coding DNA: TGTGCCAGCAGATTATTTGGGGTTTCTACTAGTAGCAATCAGCCCCAGCATTTT.

The chain has TRBV2 and TRBJ2-5, with D maybe TRBD2 (6 bases). Germline CDR1 reads SNHLY; CDR2 reads FYNNEI. The CDR3 covers 13 residues. V was cut by 7 bases and J by 1 base, with 10 bases left in between. CDR3 in DNA: TGTGCCAGCATCTTAGCGGTCCAAGAGACCCAGTACTTC. The encoded protein is CASILAVQETQYF.

The chain recombines TRBV27 with TRBJ1-2, with a possible D match to TRBD1 (6 bases). The CDR3 is 12 amino acids. The V end lost 8 bases, the J end lost 2 bases, and 9 bases lay between the germline ends. Germline CDR1 and CDR2: MNHEY and SMNVEV (reference sequence). CDR3 in amino acids: CASFTGNYGYTF. CDR3 DNA: TGTGCCAGCTTCACAGGGAACTATGGCTACACCTTC.

The chain links TRBV4-3 to TRBJ2-3; 10 bases line up with TRBD1. The CDR3 contains 18 residues. Germline V gene data show CDR1 as LGHNA and CDR2 as YSLEER. The V segment lost 0 bases and the J segment 5 bases; nucleotides outside the gene matches: 11. Here the CDR3 reads CASSQEVEGQGRGDTQYF. The CDR3 bases are TGCGCCAGCAGCCAAGAAGTCGAGGGACAGGGGCGCGGAGATACGCAGTATTTT.

V is TRBV5-4 and J is TRBJ1-4; the match to TRBD1 covers 7 bases. Trimming removed 4 bases from V and 0 bases from J; junction bases left unmatched: 3. The CDR3 is 15 amino acids. CDR1 is SGHNT, CDR2 YYREEE, per germline (reference sequence). In DNA form, the CDR3 reads TGTGCCAGCAGCCCGGGACAGCCAACTAATGAAAAACTGTTTTTT. It encodes CASSPGQPTNEKLFF. Full variable domain (outside the CDR3, taken from reference TRBV5-4 and TRBJ1-4): ETGVTQSPTHLIKTRGQQVTLRCSSQSGHNTVSWYQQALGQGPQFIFQYYREEENGRGNFPPRFSGLQFPNYSSELNVNALELDDSALYLCASSPGQPTNEKLFFGSGTQLSVL.

The V call is TRBV6-1, the J call TRBJ2-7; D is undetermined. Germline CDR1 MNHNS, CDR2 SASEGT. This CDR3 comprises 14 residues. The V end was cut by 7 bases, the J end by 6 bases, with 19 bases between. The CDR3 here is CASTEPQIRLEQYF. In DNA, the CDR3 is TGTGCCAGCACCGAACCCCAAATAAGGCTCGAGCAGTACTTC.

The rearrangement links TRBV6-6 to TRBJ2-2; D remains ambiguous. Germline V gene sequence: CDR1 MNHNY, CDR2 SVGAGI (reference sequence). The CDR3 loop spans 12 amino acids. V was shortened by 4 bases and J by 4 bases, with 4 bases between the two germline ends. DNA for the CDR3: TGTGCCAGCAGTTCCCTCACCGGGGAGCTGTTTTTT. This translates into CASSSLTGELFF.

The V call is TRBV7-9, the J call TRBJ2-7; TRBD2 aligns across 8 bases. Germline values: CDR1 SEHNR, CDR2 FQNEAQ (reference sequence). The V gene end was trimmed by 5 bases and the J gene end by 2 bases; junction bases not matched to a gene: 8. The CDR3 is 15 residues long. The CDR3: CASSPRDSGTYEQYF. CDR3 nucleotides: TGTGCCAGCAGCCCGAGGGATAGCGGGACCTACGAGCAGTACTTC.

This clone has a single count. The genes are TRBV5-1 and TRBJ2-3; D is tentatively TRBD1 or TRBD2 (6 bases each). This CDR3 spans 15 amino acids. V was pared by 4 bases and J by 2 bases, with 14 bases between. The germline gives CDR1 SGHRS, CDR2 YFSETQ. CDR3 sequence (DNA): TGCGCCAGCAGCAGGCGGGACATAAACACAGATACGCAGTATTTT. It encodes CASSRRDINTDTQYF.

The chain recombines TRBV5-5 with TRBJ2-1, with 9 bases that match TRBD2. CDR1 is SGHKS and CDR2 is YYEKEE in the germline V gene (reference sequence). Losses at the gene ends were 3 bases for V and 5 bases for J; bases not matched to a gene: 3. The CDR3 has 14 amino acids. CDR3 nucleotides: TGTGCCAGCAGCTGGGCTAGCGGGAACAATGAGCAGTTCTTC. This sequence encodes CASSWASGNNEQFF.

The chain couples TRBV28 to TRBJ1-1; 10 bases are shared with TRBD1. This CDR3 has 17 residues. Germline V gives CDR1 MDHEN, CDR2 SYDVKM. The V segment lost 4 bases and the J segment 3 bases; nucleotides outside the gene matches: 11. The CDR3 here is CASSSVRQGARDTEAFF. The CDR3 nucleotides are TGTGCCAGCAGTTCTGTTAGACAGGGGGCGCGGGACACTGAAGCTTTCTTT.

J is TRBJ2-1 and V is TRBV19; the match to TRBD1 covers 8 bases. Germline V gene lookup returns CDR1 LNHDA and CDR2 SQIVND (reference sequence). The CDR3 spans 15 residues. Germline trimming cut 3 bases from V and 6 bases from J; bases unmatched to any gene: 7. The CDR3 DNA follows: TGTGCCAGTAGTATCGGCCAGGGGGCGCGCAATGAGCAGTTCTTC. Translating gives CASSIGQGARNEQFF.

This sequence joins TRBV19 and TRBJ2-2; D might be TRBD1 (6 bases). The CDR3 is 14 residues long. Deletions cut 2 bases from V and 4 bases from J, with 8 bases between. CDR1 LNHDA and CDR2 SQIVND come from the germline V gene (reference sequence). The CDR3 bases are TGTGCCAGTAGTATAAGGGGGTTCACCGGGGAGCTGTTTTTT. Translating gives CASSIRGFTGELFF.

About this clone: Compared with germline, one end of the junction differs, possibly owing to a read error. This chain connects TRBV7-7 to TRBJ1-1; D is uncertain. The CDR3 runs 13 residues. Looked up from germline, CDR1 is SSHAT and CDR2 is FNYEAQ (reference sequence). CDR3 nucleotide sequence: TGTGCTAGCAGCTTAGAAACGAACACTGAAGCTTTCTTT. Translated: CASSLETNTEAFF. Full variable domain (remainder filled in from reference TRBV7-7 and TRBJ1-1): GAGVSQSPRYKVTKRGQDVTLRCDPISSHATLYWYQQALGQGPEFLTYFNYEAQPDKSGLPSDRFSAERPEGSISTLTIQRTEQRDSAMYRCASSLETNTEAFFGQGTRLTVV.

The V call is TRBV11-2, the J call TRBJ2-1, with TRBD2 identical over 7 bases. The CDR3 totals 15 residues. The germline V gene encodes CDR1 SGHAT and CDR2 FQNNGV. V shed 5 bases, J shed 5 bases, and the junction held 9 bases outside the gene matches. The CDR3 DNA sequence: TGTGCCAGCAGCGACCGGGGTCTAGCGGACAATGAGCAGTTCTTC. This gives the protein CASSDRGLADNEQFF.

As regards this clone: This sample also contains other DNA sequences that code for the same CDR3. This chain connects TRBV27 to TRBJ2-7; D ambiguous. Germline V gives CDR1 MNHEY, CDR2 SMNVEV (reference sequence). V dropped 0 bases and J dropped 1 base, with 7 bases sitting between them. The CDR3 has 14 residues. The CDR3 sequence is CASSLSRQSYEQYF. The CDR3 nucleotides read TGTGCCAGCAGTTTATCCCGGCAATCCTACGAGCAGTACTTC.

In its sample, this clone was seen once. The V call is TRBV7-9, the J call TRBJ1-1; D remains unclear. The length of the CDR3 is 13 residues. The germline V gene encodes CDR1 SEHNR and CDR2 FQNEAQ (reference sequence). Trimming pared 1 base from V and 8 bases from J, leaving 11 bases between. The CDR3, as DNA: TGTGCCAGCAGCTTAGTGTACAGCCACGAAGCTTTCTTT. Translating gives CASSLVYSHEAFF.

This clone was seen only once. The chain couples TRBV7-9 to TRBJ2-3; 8 bases match TRBD2. The CDR3 loop spans 16 amino acids. V trimming: 4 bases; J trimming: 2 bases; junction bases outside the gene matches: 8. Germline CDR1 SEHNR, CDR2 FQNEAQ (reference sequence). CDR3 protein: CASSYRIAGFTDTQYF. CDR3 nucleotide sequence: TGTGCCAGCAGCTACCGGATAGCGGGGTTCACAGATACGCAGTATTTT.

This chain links TRBV29-1 with TRBJ2-3; D remains unclear. Trimming shortened V by 0 bases and J by 8 bases, and 12 bases separated the two germline ends. This CDR3 has 13 amino acids. Germline values: CDR1 SQVTM, CDR2 ANQGSEA. CDR3 nucleotides: TGCAGCGTTGAAGATCTAGAGTACCTTACGCAGTATTTT. This encodes CSVEDLEYLTQYF.

The genes are TRBV18 and TRBJ2-5; maybe TRBD1 (6 bases). CDR1 and CDR2 from the germline V gene are KGHSH and LQKENI. V was cut by 6 bases and J by 5 bases, with 16 bases left in between. This CDR3 contains 14 residues. The CDR3 bases are TGTGCCAGCTCTCGGCCTCAGGGGATTGAGACCCAGTACTTC. This sequence encodes CASSRPQGIETQYF.

The chain combines TRBV5-4 with TRBJ2-7, with D perhaps TRBD2 (5 bases). Germline V gives CDR1 SGHNT, CDR2 YYREEE (reference sequence). The CDR3 runs to 14 residues. V shed 0 bases and J shed 1 base, with 8 bases lying between them. The CDR3 here is CASSLAGISYEQYF. The DNA for the CDR3 is TGTGCCAGCAGCTTGGCCGGGATATCCTACGAGCAGTACTTC.